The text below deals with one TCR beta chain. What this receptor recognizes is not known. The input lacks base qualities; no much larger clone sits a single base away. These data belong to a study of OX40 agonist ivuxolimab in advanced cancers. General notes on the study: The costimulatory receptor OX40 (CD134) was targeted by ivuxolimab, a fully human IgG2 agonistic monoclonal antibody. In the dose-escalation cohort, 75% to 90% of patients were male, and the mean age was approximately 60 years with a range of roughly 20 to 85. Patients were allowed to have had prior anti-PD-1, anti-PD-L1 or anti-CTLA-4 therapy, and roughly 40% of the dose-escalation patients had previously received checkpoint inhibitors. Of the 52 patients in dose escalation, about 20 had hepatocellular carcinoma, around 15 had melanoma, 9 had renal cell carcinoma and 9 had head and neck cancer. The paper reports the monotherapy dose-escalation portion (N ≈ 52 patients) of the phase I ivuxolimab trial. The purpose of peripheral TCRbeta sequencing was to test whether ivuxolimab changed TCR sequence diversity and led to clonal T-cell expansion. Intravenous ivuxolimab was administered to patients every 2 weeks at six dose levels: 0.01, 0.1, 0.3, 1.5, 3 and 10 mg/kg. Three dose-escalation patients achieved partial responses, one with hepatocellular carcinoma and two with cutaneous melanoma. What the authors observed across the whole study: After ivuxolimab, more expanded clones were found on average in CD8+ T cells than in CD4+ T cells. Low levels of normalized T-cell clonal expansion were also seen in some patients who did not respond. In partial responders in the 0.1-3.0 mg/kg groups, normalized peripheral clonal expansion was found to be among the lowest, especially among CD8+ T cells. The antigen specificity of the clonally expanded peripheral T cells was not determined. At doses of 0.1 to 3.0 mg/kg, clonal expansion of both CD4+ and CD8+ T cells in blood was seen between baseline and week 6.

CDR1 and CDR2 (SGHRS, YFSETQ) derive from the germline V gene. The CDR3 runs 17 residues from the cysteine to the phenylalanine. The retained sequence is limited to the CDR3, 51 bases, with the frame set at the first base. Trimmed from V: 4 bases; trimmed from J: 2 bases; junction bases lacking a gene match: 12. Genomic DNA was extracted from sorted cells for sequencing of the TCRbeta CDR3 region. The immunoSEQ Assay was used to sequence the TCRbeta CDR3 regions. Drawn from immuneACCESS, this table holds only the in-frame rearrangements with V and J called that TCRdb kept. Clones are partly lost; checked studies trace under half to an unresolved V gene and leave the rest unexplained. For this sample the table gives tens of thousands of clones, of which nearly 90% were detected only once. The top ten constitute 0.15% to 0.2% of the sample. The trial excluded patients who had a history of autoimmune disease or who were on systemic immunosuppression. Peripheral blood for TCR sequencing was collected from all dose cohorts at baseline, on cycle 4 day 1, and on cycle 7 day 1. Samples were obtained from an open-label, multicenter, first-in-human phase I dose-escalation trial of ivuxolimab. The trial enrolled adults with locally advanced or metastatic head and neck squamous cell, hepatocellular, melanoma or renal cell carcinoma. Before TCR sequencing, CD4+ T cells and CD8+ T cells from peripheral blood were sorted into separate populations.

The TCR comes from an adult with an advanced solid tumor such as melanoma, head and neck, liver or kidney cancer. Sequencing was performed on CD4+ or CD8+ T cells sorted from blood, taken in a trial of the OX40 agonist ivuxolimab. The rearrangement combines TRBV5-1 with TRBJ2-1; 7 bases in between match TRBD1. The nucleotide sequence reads TGCGCCAGCAGCACAACGGGACAGCCGCTTACCTACAATGAGCAGTTCTTC. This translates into CASSTTGQPLTYNEQFF.